This T cell receptor beta chain was recorded in a study of CD8+ T cells in alopecia areata. Study-level background: Once tofacitinib had been taken for 6 to 18 months, 6 months off drug followed. Study results and limitations: With one nonresponder, baseline CD8+ expansion's link to response remains uncertain. Higher clonality was seen in lesional scalp than in normal scalp, especially in alopecia totalis/universalis.

Investigators isolated RNA and reverse transcribed it into cDNA to act as the sequencing template. Generated by immunoSEQ multiplex PCR, the TCRdb table keeps only in-frame clones and is missing some. The data hold roughly 40,000 clones, with 80% to 95% observed a single time. Treatment of the sample: oral pan-JAK inhibitor, 5-10 mg twice daily. Turning to this clone: The antigen remains unidentified.

The germline CDR1 and CDR2 sequences are MDHEN and SYDVKM. The V gene end was trimmed by 2 bases and the J gene end by 2 bases; junction bases not matched to a gene: 10. The CDR3 contains 18 residues. The V and J genes are TRBV28 and TRBJ2-2, with 8 bases identical to TRBD2. The sample in question was CD8+ T cells sorted from blood, obtained at week 24, from a patient treated with tofacitinib. The receptor comes from a human donor with alopecia areata. CDR3 sequence: CASSLRAGTRLNTGELFF. The CDR3 DNA reads TGTGCCAGCAGTTTACGGGCCGGGACTAGGCTTAACACCGGGGAGCTGTTTTTT.